The present T cell receptor (beta chain) was sequenced within a study of T cell responses to AZD1222 COVID-19 vaccine. With regard to this clone: Antigen: not known.

Whole-study findings and limits: Baseline seropositivity characterized only six AZD1222 recipients. Most donors were white British and more were female, and clonal diversity was possibly underestimated. With two AZD1222 doses given, Spike-specific TCR breadth and depth both rose.

CDR1 SGDLS and CDR2 YYNGEE come from the germline V gene. The CDR3 extends over 16 amino acids. The ends lost 4 bases at V and 4 bases at J; junction bases unmatched: 3. The method was immunoSEQ multiplex PCR; TCRdb's version includes in-frame clones alone and lacks a portion of them. Of 150,000 to 200,000 clones listed, around 87% are singletons. This sequence originates from an adult in good health. This specimen was peripheral blood, taken on day 0 of MenACWY control vaccination. The rearrangement links TRBV9 to TRBJ2-3; 16 bases are a match to TRBD2. The CDR3 spells CASSTGTSGGADTQYF. In DNA form, the CDR3 reads TGTGCCAGCAGCACTGGGACTAGCGGGGGGGCAGATACGCAGTATTTT.